This T cell receptor beta chain was retrieved from a study of blood T cells in healthy people across ages. No fewer than 5.5 micrograms of total RNA were isolated from every sample. This clonotype was observed at least ten times. Sample-barcoded 5' priming and a J-beta primer mix drove a second PCR of 7 to 11 cycles. A single record per CDR3 protein comes from TCRdb applying MiXCR to the 5' RACE reads. The data contain about 700,000 distinct CDR3 sequences, about 30% of them singletons. This CDR3 comprises 19 residues. The clonotype comes from a woman older than 75 in good health. The sequencing sample was made of blood. The genes are TRBV21-1 and TRBJ1-2. TRBV21-1 has pseudogene status. CDR3 nucleotides: TGTGCCAGCAGCAAAATCGGGGGGGAATGGTGCTGTCGGGGCTATGGCTACACCTTC. Residues: CASSKIGGEWCCRGYGYTF.